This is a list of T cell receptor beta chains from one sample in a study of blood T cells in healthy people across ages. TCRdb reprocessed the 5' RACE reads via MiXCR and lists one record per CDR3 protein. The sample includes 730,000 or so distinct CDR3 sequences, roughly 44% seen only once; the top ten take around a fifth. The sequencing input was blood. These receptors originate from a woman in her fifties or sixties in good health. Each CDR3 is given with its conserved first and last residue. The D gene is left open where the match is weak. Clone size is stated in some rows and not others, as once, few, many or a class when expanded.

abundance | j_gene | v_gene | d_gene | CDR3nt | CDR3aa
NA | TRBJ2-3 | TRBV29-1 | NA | TGCAGCGTTAAGGGCTTTCACACAGATGCGCAGTATTTT | CSVKGFHTDAQYF
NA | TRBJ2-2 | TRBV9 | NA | TGTGCCAGCAGCCTACAGGGTTCGAACACCGGGGAGCTGTTTTTT | CASSLQGSNTGELFF
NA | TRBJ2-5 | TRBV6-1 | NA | TGTGCCAGCAGTGAAACCCCCATTTCCCAAGAGACCCAGTACTTC | CASSETPISQETQYF
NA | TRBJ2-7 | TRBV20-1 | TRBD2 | TGCAGTGCTAGCAGGACTAGCGGGAGCACCGACGAGCAGTACTTC | CSASRTSGSTDEQYF
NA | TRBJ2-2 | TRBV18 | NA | TGTGCCAGCTCACCAAGAGCAGGGGAGGTCACCGGGGAGCTGTTTTTT | CASSPRAGEVTGELFF
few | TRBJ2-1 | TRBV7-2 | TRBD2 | TGTGCCAGCAGACCTACTAGCGAAACCTACAATGAGCAGTTCTTC | CASRPTSETYNEQFF
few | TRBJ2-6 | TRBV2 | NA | TGTGCCAGCAGCACAGGGAGGACTACTCTCTCTGGGGCCAACGTCCTGACTTTC | CASSTGRTTLSGANVLTF
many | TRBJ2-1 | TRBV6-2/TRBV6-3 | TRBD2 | TGTGCCAGCAGTCGGGCCGAAGCGGGAGTTCTCCAATTCAATGAGCAGTTCTTC | CASSRAEAGVLQFNEQFF
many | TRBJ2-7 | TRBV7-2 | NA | TGTGCCAGCAGCTTAAGGCGGGGGCCGTACTACGAGCAGTACTTC | CASSLRRGPYYEQYF
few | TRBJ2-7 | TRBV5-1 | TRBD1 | TGCGCCAGCAGCGATCCGGGACAGGGGATGACATACGAGCAGTACTTC | CASSDPGQGMTYEQYF
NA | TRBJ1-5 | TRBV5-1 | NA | TGCGCCTGCAGCCACGGGACTCGGAATCAGCACCAGCAATTT | CACSHGTRNQHQQF
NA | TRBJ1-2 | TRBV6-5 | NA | TGTGCCAGCAGCCACAGGGAGAAGGCTGGCTACACCTTC | CASSHREKAGYTF
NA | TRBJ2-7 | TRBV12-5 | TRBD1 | TGTGCTAGTGGTTTGGGGAACTGGACAGGGGATGGGCCCTACGAGCAGTACTTC | CASGLGNWTGDGPYEQYF
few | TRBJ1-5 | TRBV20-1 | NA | TGCAGTGCTAGAGTCTCGGCGGGGGTGGGGAGCAATCAGCCCCAGCATTTT | CSARVSAGVGSNQPQHF
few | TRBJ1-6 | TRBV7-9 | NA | TGTGCCAGCAGCTCCACGGACAACTATAATTCACCCCTCCACTTT | CASSSTDNYNSPLHF
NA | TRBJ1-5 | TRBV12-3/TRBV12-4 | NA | TGTGCCAGCAGTTTGAATGTGGGGGCCGGTCAGCCCCAGCATTTT | CASSLNVGAGQPQHF
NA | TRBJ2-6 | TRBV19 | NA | TGTGCCAGTAGTGCTGACAGCCCTGGGGCCAACGTCCTGACTTTC | CASSADSPGANVLTF
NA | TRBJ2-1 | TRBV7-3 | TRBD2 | TGTGCCAGCGGCCAGAGCGGGAGGGCTGGGAATGAGCAGTTCTTC | CASGQSGRAGNEQFF
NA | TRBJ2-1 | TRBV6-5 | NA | TGTGCCAGCAGTTACTCCCCTCCAAGCTCCTACAATGAGCAGTTCTTC | CASSYSPPSSYNEQFF
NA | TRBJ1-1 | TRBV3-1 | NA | TGTGCCAGCAGCCAACGGACAGACTTGAACACTGAAGCTTTCTTT | CASSQRTDLNTEAFF
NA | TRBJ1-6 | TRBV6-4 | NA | TGTGCCAGCAGTATGCAGGGGACGGATAATTCACCCCTCCACTTT | CASSMQGTDNSPLHF
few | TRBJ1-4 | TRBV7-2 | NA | TGTGCCAGCAGCGTAGTGGGGGACGAAAAACTGTTTTTT | CASSVVGDEKLFF
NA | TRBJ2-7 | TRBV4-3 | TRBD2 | TGCGCCAGCAGCCAAGCACTGCTAGCGGGAGGGCCCTACGAGCAGTACTTC | CASSQALLAGGPYEQYF
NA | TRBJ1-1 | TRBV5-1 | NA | TGCGCCAGCAGCTTGTTGTCGGGGACTAACACTGAAGCTTTCTTT | CASSLLSGTNTEAFF
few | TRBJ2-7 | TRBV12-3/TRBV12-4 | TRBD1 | TGTGCCAGCAGCGTGGGACAGTTCTACGAGCAGTACTTC | CASSVGQFYEQYF
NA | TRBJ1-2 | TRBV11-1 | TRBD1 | TGTGCCAGCAGCTCATACAGGGGGCGAAACTATGGCTACACCTTC | CASSSYRGRNYGYTF
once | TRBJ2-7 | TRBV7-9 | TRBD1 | TGTGCCAGCAGATTCGGGACAGCCTCTGATGGAACCTACGAGCAGTACTTC | CASRFGTASDGTYEQYF